The rows below give T cell receptor beta chains drawn from one sample of a study of cytomegalovirus exposure and HLA in healthy donors. Data came from immunoSEQ multiplex PCR; TCRdb stores just in-frame clones and leaves some out. The sample yields roughly 230,000 clones, around 90% seen once. Input material: PBMCs. All receptors derive from a girl aged 2 to 10 in good health and CMV-seronegative. The CDR3 runs from the conserved cysteine through the conserved F or W. A D gene is named only where the DNA matches it firmly. Size is stated for part of the rows, as once, few or many counts, or as a class when the clone is expanded.

v_call: TRBV5-4
j_call: TRBJ1-1
clone_size: -
d_call: -
cdr3_nt: TGTGCCAGCAGCTTGTCCAGGGGTCCGAACACTGAAGCTTTCTTT
cdr3_aa: CASSLSRGPNTEAFF

v_call: TRBV18
j_call: TRBJ1-6
clone_size: -
d_call: -
cdr3_nt: TGTGCCAGCTCACTCGGGAGATCGAGCTCACCCCTCCACTTT
cdr3_aa: CASSLGRSSSPLHF

v_call: TRBV2
j_call: TRBJ2-5
clone_size: -
d_call: TRBD1
cdr3_nt: TGTGCCAGCACTCAGGGGGCCCAAGACTCGCGGACCCAGTACTTC
cdr3_aa: CASTQGAQDSRTQYF

v_call: TRBV7-9
j_call: TRBJ2-7
clone_size: -
d_call: TRBD1
cdr3_nt: TGTGCCAGCACCGGGACAGGGGCCTACGAGCAGTACTTC
cdr3_aa: CASTGTGAYEQYF

v_call: TRBV14
j_call: TRBJ2-7
clone_size: -
d_call: TRBD1
cdr3_nt: TGTGCCAGCAGCCAAGACCGGACAGGGGCGACCTACGAGCAGTACTTC
cdr3_aa: CASSQDRTGATYEQYF

v_call: TRBV9
j_call: TRBJ1-2
clone_size: -
d_call: TRBD1
cdr3_nt: TGTGCCAGCAGCGTAGGGCGCGGGACAGGGGTGAACTATGGCTACACCTTC
cdr3_aa: CASSVGRGTGVNYGYTF

v_call: TRBV27
j_call: TRBJ2-7
clone_size: -
d_call: TRBD1
cdr3_nt: TGTGCCAGCAGTCTAGGACAGGGAGGTCACGAGCAGTACTTC
cdr3_aa: CASSLGQGGHEQYF

v_call: TRBV6-1
j_call: TRBJ2-7
clone_size: -
d_call: -
cdr3_nt: TGTGCCAGCACACGGGACTCCTACGAGCAGTACTTC
cdr3_aa: CASTRDSYEQYF

v_call: TRBV28
j_call: TRBJ1-2
clone_size: -
d_call: TRBD1
cdr3_nt: TGTGCCAGCAGTGGGGACAGGGAAGGTGGCTACACCTTC
cdr3_aa: CASSGDREGGYTF

v_call: TRBV7-9
j_call: TRBJ2-3
clone_size: -
d_call: TRBD2
cdr3_nt: TGTGCCAGCAGCTTCCTAGCGGGGTCCACAGATACGCAGTATTTT
cdr3_aa: CASSFLAGSTDTQYF

v_call: TRBV10-3
j_call: TRBJ1-4
clone_size: few
d_call: -
cdr3_nt: TGTGCCATCAGTGATGGGGGGACTGGGGCCAGTAATGAAAAACTGTTTTTT
cdr3_aa: CAISDGGTGASNEKLFF

v_call: TRBV6-5
j_call: TRBJ2-5
clone_size: once
d_call: -
cdr3_nt: TGTGCCAGCAGTTACTCGAGGTGGGAGACCCAGTACTTC
cdr3_aa: CASSYSRWETQYF

v_call: TRBV2
j_call: TRBJ1-2
clone_size: -
d_call: -
cdr3_nt: TGTGCCAGCAGTCGCAGACAGGTGGGAAATGGCTACACCTTC
cdr3_aa: CASSRRQVGNGYTF

v_call: TRBV5-6
j_call: TRBJ1-5
clone_size: -
d_call: TRBD1
cdr3_nt: TGTGCCAGCAGCAGGACAGGGGAGGTCGTTCAGCCCCAGCATTTT
cdr3_aa: CASSRTGEVVQPQHF

v_call: TRBV27
j_call: TRBJ2-2
clone_size: -
d_call: TRBD2
cdr3_nt: TGTGCCAGCACCCTTAGCGGGCAGGGAAGAAACACCGGGGAGCTGTTTTTT
cdr3_aa: CASTLSGQGRNTGELFF

v_call: TRBV6-5
j_call: TRBJ1-1
clone_size: -
d_call: -
cdr3_nt: TGTGCCAGCAACAAAGCGAGGTTAGGCACTGAAGCTTTCTTT
cdr3_aa: CASNKARLGTEAFF

v_call: TRBV6-5
j_call: TRBJ1-1
clone_size: -
d_call: -
cdr3_nt: TGTGCCAGCTCCGGTGGGGGACTTACGAACACTGAAGCTTTCTTT
cdr3_aa: CASSGGGLTNTEAFF

v_call: TRBV5-4
j_call: TRBJ1-5
clone_size: -
d_call: -
cdr3_nt: TGTGCCAGCAGCTTGGCAGGGTGGAATCAGCCCCAGCATTTT
cdr3_aa: CASSLAGWNQPQHF

v_call: TRBV11-1
j_call: TRBJ2-3
clone_size: once
d_call: -
cdr3_nt: TGTGCCAGCAGCGCGAGCACAGATACGCAGTATTTT
cdr3_aa: CASSASTDTQYF

v_call: TRBV7-9
j_call: TRBJ1-1
clone_size: -
d_call: -
cdr3_nt: TGTTCCAGCAGCTTAGATTGGCCAGGGATGGCCACTGAAGCTTTCTTT
cdr3_aa: CSSSLDWPGMATEAFF

v_call: TRBV28
j_call: TRBJ2-2
clone_size: -
d_call: -
cdr3_nt: TGTGCCAGCAGTTTTGGACAGCCTAACACCGGGGAGCTGTTTTTT
cdr3_aa: CASSFGQPNTGELFF

v_call: TRBV6-5
j_call: TRBJ2-3
clone_size: -
d_call: -
cdr3_nt: TGTGCCAGCAGTACACAGGGTACAGATACGCAGTATTTT
cdr3_aa: CASSTQGTDTQYF

v_call: TRBV14
j_call: TRBJ2-7
clone_size: -
d_call: TRBD1
cdr3_nt: TGTGCCAGCAGCCCACAGGGGCTCGCCTACGAGCAGTACTTC
cdr3_aa: CASSPQGLAYEQYF

v_call: TRBV18
j_call: TRBJ1-1
clone_size: -
d_call: TRBD1
cdr3_nt: TGTGCCAGCTCACCCAAGGGGGCGAACACTGAAGCTTTCTTT
cdr3_aa: CASSPKGANTEAFF

v_call: TRBV19
j_call: TRBJ2-1
clone_size: once
d_call: TRBD2
cdr3_nt: TGTGCCAGTAAGGTAATAGCGGGGGGAGGGAGCTCCTACAATGAGCAGTTCTTC
cdr3_aa: CASKVIAGGGSSYNEQFF

v_call: TRBV19
j_call: TRBJ2-7
clone_size: -
d_call: TRBD1
cdr3_nt: TGTGCCAGTAGTCGTGGGGACAGGACTACCTACGAGCAGTACTTC
cdr3_aa: CASSRGDRTTYEQYF

v_call: TRBV6-1
j_call: TRBJ1-1
clone_size: -
d_call: -
cdr3_nt: TGTGCCAGCAGCCCGGGCACTGAAGCTTTCTTT
cdr3_aa: CASSPGTEAFF

v_call: TRBV27
j_call: TRBJ2-1
clone_size: -
d_call: -
cdr3_nt: TGTGCCAGCAGTCTGGGGGGACAGTCCTACAATGAGCAGTTCTTC
cdr3_aa: CASSLGGQSYNEQFF

v_call: TRBV11-2
j_call: TRBJ2-5
clone_size: -
d_call: -
cdr3_nt: TGTGCCAGCAGCAAAGCTTCGGCTAGCGCCAGTTGGGAGACCCAGTACTTC
cdr3_aa: CASSKASASASWETQYF

v_call: TRBV6-5
j_call: TRBJ1-1
clone_size: few
d_call: TRBD1
cdr3_nt: TGTGCCAGCAGATCAACAGGGGGCACTGAAGCTTTCTTT
cdr3_aa: CASRSTGGTEAFF

v_call: TRBV2
j_call: TRBJ2-3
clone_size: -
d_call: TRBD2
cdr3_nt: TGTGCCAGCAAGCTAGCGGACCCAGTGGGCACAGATACGCAGTATTTT
cdr3_aa: CASKLADPVGTDTQYF

v_call: TRBV5-6
j_call: TRBJ1-1
clone_size: few
d_call: -
cdr3_nt: TGTGCCAGCAGCTTCGGGGGGCTGACTTTCTTT
cdr3_aa: CASSFGGLTFF

v_call: TRBV6-6
j_call: TRBJ2-7
clone_size: -
d_call: TRBD2
cdr3_nt: TGTGCCACCTGTAGGACTAGCGGGATACAGCTCTACGAGCAGTACTTC
cdr3_aa: CATCRTSGIQLYEQYF

v_call: TRBV30
j_call: TRBJ2-7
clone_size: -
d_call: -
cdr3_nt: TGTGCCTGGAGTGTGAGGCAGGGGCTTTGCGAGCAGTACTTC
cdr3_aa: CAWSVRQGLCEQYF

v_call: TRBV28
j_call: TRBJ2-2
clone_size: -
d_call: TRBD2
cdr3_nt: TGTGCCAGCAGTCCCACAATAGCGGGGGTAGTGGGAACCGGGGAGCTGTTTTTT
cdr3_aa: CASSPTIAGVVGTGELFF

v_call: TRBV12-5
j_call: TRBJ2-1
clone_size: -
d_call: -
cdr3_nt: TGTGCTAGTGGTGTCGCGGGACCCTTAAATGAGCAGTTCTTC
cdr3_aa: CASGVAGPLNEQFF

v_call: TRBV10-2
j_call: TRBJ1-5
clone_size: once
d_call: TRBD1
cdr3_nt: TGCGCCAGCAGTGACAGAAAGACAGGGTCCGACTCACCCCAGCATTTT
cdr3_aa: CASSDRKTGSDSPQHF

v_call: TRBV6-5
j_call: TRBJ2-7
clone_size: -
d_call: TRBD2
cdr3_nt: TGTGCCAGCAGTTACTCGAAGCGGGGGTCAACCTACGAGCAGTACTTC
cdr3_aa: CASSYSKRGSTYEQYF

v_call: TRBV5-3
j_call: TRBJ1-5
clone_size: -
d_call: TRBD1
cdr3_nt: TGTGCCAGAAGCTTTAGGGGGAGGGACAGGCTCAATCAGCCCCAGCATTTT
cdr3_aa: CARSFRGRDRLNQPQHF

v_call: TRBV4-2
j_call: TRBJ2-3
clone_size: once
d_call: TRBD2
cdr3_nt: TGTGCCAGCAGCCAAGATAAGGCGGGACTAGCGGGCTATAGCACAGATACGCAGTATTTT
cdr3_aa: CASSQDKAGLAGYSTDTQYF

v_call: TRBV15
j_call: TRBJ2-1
clone_size: once
d_call: TRBD1
cdr3_nt: TGTGCCACCAGCAGAGTCGGACAGGGGGCTAATGAGCAGTTCTTC
cdr3_aa: CATSRVGQGANEQFF

v_call: TRBV5-8
j_call: TRBJ2-7
clone_size: -
d_call: -
cdr3_nt: TGTGCCAGCAGCCTATCGACAACTAGCTACGAGCAGTACTTC
cdr3_aa: CASSLSTTSYEQYF

v_call: TRBV23-1
j_call: TRBJ2-6
clone_size: -
d_call: -
cdr3_nt: TGCGCCAGCAGTCAGCAAGGGGGAGGGACTGGGGCCAACGTCCTGACTTTC
cdr3_aa: CASSQQGGGTGANVLTF

v_call: TRBV5-8
j_call: TRBJ2-5
clone_size: -
d_call: TRBD2
cdr3_nt: TGTGCCAGCAGCTTGGGACTAGCGGGAGAGACCCAGTACTTC
cdr3_aa: CASSLGLAGETQYF

v_call: TRBV6-6
j_call: TRBJ2-1
clone_size: -
d_call: TRBD2
cdr3_nt: TGTGCCAGCAGTTTTGGACTAGCGGGGGGGCTCAGAGAGCAGTTCTTC
cdr3_aa: CASSFGLAGGLREQFF

v_call: TRBV7-2
j_call: TRBJ2-2
clone_size: -
d_call: TRBD2
cdr3_nt: TGTGCCAGCAGCTTTGGACTAGCCAACACCGGGGAGCTGTTTTTT
cdr3_aa: CASSFGLANTGELFF

v_call: TRBV5-1
j_call: TRBJ1-5
clone_size: -
d_call: TRBD1
cdr3_nt: TGCGCCAGCAGCTTGGGGGACAGGGACAATCAGCCCCAGCATTTT
cdr3_aa: CASSLGDRDNQPQHF